The rows below give T cell receptor beta chains drawn from one sample of a study of blood T cell repertoires in COVID-19. Libraries were prepared by immunoSEQ multiplex PCR; TCRdb keeps only in-frame clonotypes and omits some of them. Among about 190,000 clones listed, approximately 90% were seen once. The specimen sequenced was peripheral blood. The receptor set was obtained from a human donor in a cohort sampled during active COVID-19. The CDR3 runs from the conserved cysteine through the conserved F or W. The D gene is left open where the match is weak. Rows may omit the clone size; those that give it use once, few, many or a size class.

v_gene	d_gene	abundance	j_gene	CDR3nt	CDR3aa
TRBV2	TRBD1	.	TRBJ2-2	TGTGCCAGCAGTACCACAGGGGGCATGGTGGGGACCGGGGAGCTGTTTTTT	CASSTTGGMVGTGELFF
TRBV5-1	TRBD1	.	TRBJ1-6	TGCGCCAGCAGCGCGGGACAGTTCAATAATTCACCCCTCCACTTT	CASSAGQFNNSPLHF
TRBV5-6	.	.	TRBJ2-3	TGTGCCAGCAGCTTGATCAAGGGGACAGATACGCAGTATTTT	CASSLIKGTDTQYF
TRBV1	.	many	TRBJ2-1	TGCACCAGCAGCCAAGACAAAACTAGCGGGGGGAGGCAGTTCTTC	CTSSQDKTSGGRQFF
TRBV11-3	.	.	TRBJ2-3	TGTGCCAGCAGCCAAGGGGAAGGGCTGGATACGCAGTATTTT	CASSQGEGLDTQYF
TRBV6-2/TRBV6-3	.	.	TRBJ2-2	TGTGCCAGCACTTACCCCAAGACAGATTTTTCCGGGGAGCTGTTTTTT	CASTYPKTDFSGELFF
TRBV10-3	.	.	TRBJ2-7	TGTGCCATCCGACGCGACAGTCACTACGAGCAGTACTTC	CAIRRDSHYEQYF
TRBV5-1	TRBD2	.	TRBJ2-1	TGCGCCAGCAGCCCCGGGACTAGCGCGGTAAATGAGCAGTTCTTC	CASSPGTSAVNEQFF
TRBV27	TRBD2	.	TRBJ2-7	TGTGCCAGCAGTTTGACTAGCGGGAGTGCCTACGAGCAGTACTTC	CASSLTSGSAYEQYF
TRBV18	TRBD1	.	TRBJ1-1	TGTGCCAGCTCGAAAACCCGGGACAGGGTAGGCACTGAAGCTTTCTTT	CASSKTRDRVGTEAFF
TRBV30	TRBD1	.	TRBJ1-4	TGTGCCTGGGGAGGAGGGACAGGGGGAACGGGTGAAAAACTGTTTTTT	CAWGGGTGGTGEKLFF
TRBV4-3	TRBD2	.	TRBJ2-2	TGCGCCAGCAGCCAAGGTCGGCCTAGCGGGAGGACCGGGGAGCTGTTTTTT	CASSQGRPSGRTGELFF
TRBV6-2/TRBV6-3	.	.	TRBJ2-5	TGTGCCAGCAGCCTCGGATGGGCCGAGACCCAGTACTTC	CASSLGWAETQYF
TRBV19	TRBD2	.	TRBJ2-2	TGTGCCAGTAGTATAAAGGGGGCGACTAGCGGGGTTAACACCGGGGAGCTGTTTTTT	CASSIKGATSGVNTGELFF
TRBV28	.	few	TRBJ2-2	TGTGCCAGCAGTTCGCAGGGGAACACCGGGGAGCTGTTTTTT	CASSSQGNTGELFF
TRBV3-1/TRBV3-2	TRBD1	.	TRBJ1-5	TGTGCCAGCGGAGACAGGGACAATCAGCCCCAGCATTTT	CASGDRDNQPQHF
TRBV6-2/TRBV6-3	.	.	TRBJ1-1	TGTGCCAGCAGTCGATCCACGGACAGCATATTT	CASSRSTDSIF
TRBV7-2	TRBD1	.	TRBJ1-1	TGTGCCAGCAGCATGGGACAGGGGGTGATCGCTGAAGCTTTCTTT	CASSMGQGVIAEAFF
TRBV7-8	.	.	TRBJ2-3	TGTGCCAGCAGCTTAGGAGCCACAGATACGCAGTATTTT	CASSLGATDTQYF
TRBV19	TRBD1	.	TRBJ1-4	TGTGCCAGTAGTATAGTTCCAGGGGGCTCTGCAAAACTGTTTTTT	CASSIVPGGSAKLFF
TRBV4-3	.	.	TRBJ2-7	TGCGCCAGCAGCCAAGAAGAAACTGGTCTTACCTACGAGCAGTACTTC	CASSQEETGLTYEQYF
TRBV18	TRBD1	few	TRBJ2-7	TGTGCCAGCCAGGGGGCACGTCTCGAGCAGTACTTC	CASQGARLEQYF
TRBV6-2/TRBV6-3	TRBD2	.	TRBJ2-7	TGTGCCAGCAGTCACACTAGCGGGATTCCCGAGCAGTACTTC	CASSHTSGIPEQYF
TRBV2	TRBD1	.	TRBJ1-5	TGTGCCAGCAGTGTGGGACAGGGGGTGCACCAGCCCCAGCATTTT	CASSVGQGVHQPQHF
TRBV6-6	TRBD1	.	TRBJ2-7	TGTGCCAGCAGTTACTCGACCGGTACAGGGGGCGAGCAGTACTTC	CASSYSTGTGGEQYF
TRBV5-1	.	.	TRBJ2-5	TGCGCCAGCACCAAGACGGGGACTGATCCGTCGAAGACCCAGTACTTC	CASTKTGTDPSKTQYF
TRBV10-2	TRBD1	.	TRBJ2-5	TGCGCCAGCAGGCAGGGGGTTCAAGAGACCCAGTACTTC	CASRQGVQETQYF
TRBV27	.	once	TRBJ1-1	TGTGCCAGCAGTTTATCTCCGGTAAACACTGAAGCTTTCTTT	CASSLSPVNTEAFF
TRBV19	.	.	TRBJ1-5	TGTGCCAGTAGTATAACAGGCAATCAGCCCCAGCATTTT	CASSITGNQPQHF
TRBV7-2	TRBD1	.	TRBJ2-7	TGTGCCAGCAGCAGGGACAGAGCCTACGAGCAGTACTTC	CASSRDRAYEQYF
TRBV15	TRBD1	.	TRBJ1-4	TGTGCCACCAGCAGAGAGGGACAGGGGGCCCGAAAACTGTTTTTT	CATSREGQGARKLFF
TRBV10-2	.	few	TRBJ1-5	TGCGCCAGCAGCCGGGTGGCTGGGTCGGGGCAGCCCCAGCATTTT	CASSRVAGSGQPQHF
TRBV2	.	.	TRBJ2-7	TGTGCCAGCACCTCCATGGGGGCTGTGCAGTACTTC	CASTSMGAVQYF
TRBV27	.	.	TRBJ1-1	TGTGCCAGCAGTTTAGGCCCGCAGGCCACTGAAGCTTTCTTT	CASSLGPQATEAFF
TRBV13	.	.	TRBJ1-1	TGTGCCAGCAGCTTAGGAGGGGAAGGGAACACTGAAGCTTTCTTT	CASSLGGEGNTEAFF
TRBV9	TRBD2	.	TRBJ2-1	TGTGCCAGCAGCGCGAGTAGCGGGGGAGCTGAGCAGTTCTTC	CASSASSGGAEQFF
TRBV12-3/TRBV12-4	.	.	TRBJ1-1	TGTGCCAGCAGGCCAAATGGGGGCCCTGAAGCTTTCTTT	CASRPNGGPEAFF
TRBV10-3	.	.	TRBJ1-5	TGTGCCATCAGTGATTCCGACAGTAGCAATCAGCCCCAGCATTTT	CAISDSDSSNQPQHF
TRBV12-3/TRBV12-4	.	once	TRBJ2-7	TGTGCCAGCAGTTTGCGGGCAGCTTACGAGCAGTACTTC	CASSLRAAYEQYF
TRBV20-1	TRBD2	.	TRBJ2-3	TGCAGTGCTAGTGATAGCGGGAGTGGCACAGATACGCAGTATTTT	CSASDSGSGTDTQYF
TRBV18	.	.	TRBJ1-2	TGTGCCAGCTCACCCCCGGTAGGGGCGAATGGCTACACCTTC	CASSPPVGANGYTF
TRBV30	.	once	TRBJ2-7	TGTGCCTGGAGCCCGGACACCTACGAGCAGTACTTC	CAWSPDTYEQYF
TRBV6-1	.	.	TRBJ2-7	TGTGCCAGCAGTGAAGGGCTAGCGTTATCCTACGAGCAGTACTTC	CASSEGLALSYEQYF
TRBV4-2	.	few	TRBJ2-3	TGTGCCAGCAGCCAAGATGGCTCCACAGATACGCAGTATTTT	CASSQDGSTDTQYF
TRBV11-2	.	.	TRBJ2-7	TGTGCCAGCAGCTTAGTACCAGCGGTCGAGCAGTACTTC	CASSLVPAVEQYF
TRBV5-4	TRBD2	.	TRBJ2-1	TGTGCCAGCAGCCGGACTAGCGGGGGGGGAAGCTACAATGAGCAGTTCTTC	CASSRTSGGGSYNEQFF
TRBV2	TRBD1	.	TRBJ1-1	TGTGCCAGGGGGACAGGGCCTGAAGCTTTCTTT	CARGTGPEAFF
TRBV24-1	TRBD2	.	TRBJ2-2	TGTGCCACCAGTGATCCGTGGACTAGGGCCGGGGAGCTGTTTTTT	CATSDPWTRAGELFF
TRBV11-2	.	once	TRBJ2-5	TGTGCCAGCAGTCCCGGGACATTCCAAGAGACCCAGTACTTC	CASSPGTFQETQYF
TRBV5-6	TRBD2	.	TRBJ2-3	TGTGCCAGCAGTTCACTAGCGAGCACAGATACGCAGTATTTT	CASSSLASTDTQYF
TRBV2	.	.	TRBJ1-2	TGTGCCAGCAGTGAAGGGGAGGGCAGGGACTATGGCTACACCTTC	CASSEGEGRDYGYTF
TRBV5-5	.	.	TRBJ1-5	TGTGCCAGCAGCCTATACGCGGGGGACCAGCCCCAGCATTTT	CASSLYAGDQPQHF
TRBV18	.	.	TRBJ2-6	TGTGCCAGCTCACCACAGACAGGTTTGCAGGTCCTGACTTTC	CASSPQTGLQVLTF